This T cell receptor beta chain comes out of a study of blood T cell repertoires in COVID-19. Original data processing: Cell counts per sample came from amplifying reference gene primers. Using immunoSEQ multiplex PCR, the repertoire was profiled, and TCRdb retains in-frame clones only, with some absent. That table furnishes V, J and clone size, whereas the DNA furnished D and trimming. Found here are about 76,000 clones, roughly 80% of them singletons; the top ten hold roughly 18%. J was trimmed by 5 bases and V by 3 bases; bases with no gene match: 6. The CDR3 spans 14 residues. The germline V gene has CDR1 SQVTM and CDR2 ANQGSEA.

The receptor's source is a woman aged 60-75 years with acute or convalescent COVID-19. V usage is TRBV29-1 and J usage is TRBJ1-3; 8 bases fit TRBD1. The sample comprised peripheral blood. Here the CDR3 reads CSVEIRDRRNTIYF. The DNA of the CDR3 is TGCAGCGTTGAGATCCGGGACAGGCGAAACACCATATATTTT.